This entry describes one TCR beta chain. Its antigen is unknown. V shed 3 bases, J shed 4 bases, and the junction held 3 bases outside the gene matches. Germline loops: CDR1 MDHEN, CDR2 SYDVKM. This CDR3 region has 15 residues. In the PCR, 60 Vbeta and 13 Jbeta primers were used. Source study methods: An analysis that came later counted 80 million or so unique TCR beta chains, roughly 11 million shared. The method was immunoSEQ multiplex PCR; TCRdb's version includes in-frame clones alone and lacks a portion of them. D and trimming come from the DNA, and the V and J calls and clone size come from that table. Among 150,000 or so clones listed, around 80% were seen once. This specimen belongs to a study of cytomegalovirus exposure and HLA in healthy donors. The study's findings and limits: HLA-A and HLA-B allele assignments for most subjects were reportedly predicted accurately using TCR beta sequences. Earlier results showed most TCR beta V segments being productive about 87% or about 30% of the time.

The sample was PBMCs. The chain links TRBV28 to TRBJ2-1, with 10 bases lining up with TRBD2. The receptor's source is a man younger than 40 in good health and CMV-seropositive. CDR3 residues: CASSFASGSYNEQFF. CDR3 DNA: TGTGCCAGCAGTTTTGCTAGCGGGAGTTACAATGAGCAGTTCTTC.